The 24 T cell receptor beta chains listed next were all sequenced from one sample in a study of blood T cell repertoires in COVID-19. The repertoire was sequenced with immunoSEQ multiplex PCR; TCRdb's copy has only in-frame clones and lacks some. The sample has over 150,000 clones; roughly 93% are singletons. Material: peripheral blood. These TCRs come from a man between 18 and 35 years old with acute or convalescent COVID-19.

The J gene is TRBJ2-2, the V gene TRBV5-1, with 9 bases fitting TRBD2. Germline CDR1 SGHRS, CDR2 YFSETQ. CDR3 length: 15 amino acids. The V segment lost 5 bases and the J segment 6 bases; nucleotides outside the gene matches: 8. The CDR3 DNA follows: TGCGCCAGCAGAGCTAGCGGGATAACCGCCGGGGAGCTGTTTTTT. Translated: CASRASGITAGELFF.

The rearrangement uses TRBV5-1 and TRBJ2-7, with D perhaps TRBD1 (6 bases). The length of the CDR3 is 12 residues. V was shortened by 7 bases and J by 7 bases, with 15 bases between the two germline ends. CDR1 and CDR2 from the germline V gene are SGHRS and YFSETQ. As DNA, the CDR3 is TGCGCCAGCGCGTCCCGGCAGGGGGAGCAGTACTTC. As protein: CASASRQGEQYF. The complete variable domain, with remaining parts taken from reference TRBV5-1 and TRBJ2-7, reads KAGVTQTPRYLIKTRGQQVTLSCSPISGHRSVSWYQQTPGQGLQFLFEYFSETQRNKGNFPGRFSGRQFSNSRSEMNVSTLELGDSALYLCASASRQGEQYFGPGTRLTVT.

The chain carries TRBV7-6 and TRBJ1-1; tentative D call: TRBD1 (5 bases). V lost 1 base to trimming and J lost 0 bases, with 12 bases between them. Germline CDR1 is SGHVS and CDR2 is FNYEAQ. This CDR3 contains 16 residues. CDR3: CASSLGQAGLNTEAFF. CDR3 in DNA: TGTGCCAGCAGCTTAGGTCAGGCAGGGTTGAACACTGAAGCTTTCTTT.

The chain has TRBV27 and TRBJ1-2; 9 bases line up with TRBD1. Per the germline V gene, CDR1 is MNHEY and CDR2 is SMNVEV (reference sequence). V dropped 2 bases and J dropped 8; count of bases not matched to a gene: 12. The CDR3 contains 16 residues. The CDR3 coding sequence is TGTGCCAGCAGTTTAATATCGACAGGGGGTTTGGGCGGCTACACCTTC. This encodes CASSLISTGGLGGYTF.

CDR3 amino acids: CASSYFGTGSTEAFF. The CDR3 bases are TGTGCCAGCAGTTACTTCGGGACAGGGAGCACTGAAGCTTTCTTT. The rearrangement uses TRBV6-5 and TRBJ1-1; 9 bases match TRBD1. This CDR3 has 15 residues. The V segment lost 1 base and the J segment 4 bases; nucleotides outside the gene matches: 4. Germline CDR1 MNHEY, CDR2 SVGAGI.

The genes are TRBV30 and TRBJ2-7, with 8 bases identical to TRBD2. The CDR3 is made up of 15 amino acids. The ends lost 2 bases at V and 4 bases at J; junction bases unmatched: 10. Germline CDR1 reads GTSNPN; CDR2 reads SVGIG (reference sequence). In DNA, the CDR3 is TGTGCCTGGAGTTTGGGAGCGGGAGTGGGGTACGAGCAGTACTTC. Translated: CAWSLGAGVGYEQYF.

CDR3 DNA sequence: TGTGCCAGCAGCCAAGTAGCCGGGAGGGACTCCTACAATGAGCAGTTCTTC. Residues: CASSQVAGRDSYNEQFF. The rearrangement joins TRBV3-1 (or the pseudogene TRBV3-2) to TRBJ2-1, with 8 bases fitting TRBD2. Germline assignment: CDR1 LGHDT and CDR2 YNNKEL (reference sequence). V trimming: 1 base; J trimming: 0 bases; junction bases outside the gene matches: 5. The CDR3 runs 17 residues.

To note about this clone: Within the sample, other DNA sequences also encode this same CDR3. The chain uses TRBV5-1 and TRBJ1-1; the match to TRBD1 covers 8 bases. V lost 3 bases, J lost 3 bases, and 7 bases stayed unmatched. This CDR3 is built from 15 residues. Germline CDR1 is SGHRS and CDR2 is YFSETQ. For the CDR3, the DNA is TGCGCCAGCAGCTCAGGACAGGGTTTCGACACTGAAGCTTTCTTT. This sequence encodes CASSSGQGFDTEAFF.

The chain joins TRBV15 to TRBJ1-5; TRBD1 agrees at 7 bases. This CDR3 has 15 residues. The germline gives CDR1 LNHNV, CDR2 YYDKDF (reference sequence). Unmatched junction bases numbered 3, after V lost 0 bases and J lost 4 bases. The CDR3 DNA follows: TGTGCCACCAGCAGAGATGCAGGGGGGAATCAGCCCCAGCATTTT. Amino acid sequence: CATSRDAGGNQPQHF.

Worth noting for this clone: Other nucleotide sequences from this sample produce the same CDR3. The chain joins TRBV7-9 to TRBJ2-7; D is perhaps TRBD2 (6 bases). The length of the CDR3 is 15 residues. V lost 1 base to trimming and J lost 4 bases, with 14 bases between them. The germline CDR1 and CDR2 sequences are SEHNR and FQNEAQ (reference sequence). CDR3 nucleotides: TGTGCCAGCAGCTTAGTCGGGACTGGCACTTACGAGCAGTACTTC. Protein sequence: CASSLVGTGTYEQYF. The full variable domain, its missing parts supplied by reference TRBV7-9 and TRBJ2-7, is DTGVSQNPRHKITKRGQNVTFRCDPISEHNRLYWYRQTLGQGPEFLTYFQNEAQLEKSRLLSDRFSAERPKGSFSTLEIQRTEQGDSAMYLCASSLVGTGTYEQYFGPGTRLTVT.

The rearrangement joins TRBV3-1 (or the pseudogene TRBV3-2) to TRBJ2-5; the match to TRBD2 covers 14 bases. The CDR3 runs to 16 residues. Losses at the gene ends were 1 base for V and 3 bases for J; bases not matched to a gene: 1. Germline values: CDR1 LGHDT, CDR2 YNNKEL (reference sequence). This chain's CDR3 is CASSQVTSGREETQYF. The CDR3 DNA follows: TGTGCCAGCAGCCAAGTGACTAGCGGGAGGGAAGAGACCCAGTACTTC.

CDR3 in amino acids: CASSQDLGPLGYTF. The CDR3 DNA follows: TGTGCCAGCAGCCAAGACCTGGGGCCGCTTGGCTACACCTTC. The gene calls are TRBV3-1 (or the pseudogene TRBV3-2) and TRBJ1-2, with TRBD1 as a possible D gene (5 bases). In germline, CDR1 is LGHDT, CDR2 YNNKEL (reference sequence). V lost 0 bases, J lost 7 bases, and 12 bases lay in between. The CDR3 has 14 residues.

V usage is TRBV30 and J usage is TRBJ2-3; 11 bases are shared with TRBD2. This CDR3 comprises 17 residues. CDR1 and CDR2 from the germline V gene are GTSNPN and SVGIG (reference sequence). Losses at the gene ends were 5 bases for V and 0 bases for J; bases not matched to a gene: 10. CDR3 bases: TGTGCCTGGGTCCCCTTTAGCGGGGGGGCTAGCACAGATACGCAGTATTTT. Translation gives CAWVPFSGGASTDTQYF.

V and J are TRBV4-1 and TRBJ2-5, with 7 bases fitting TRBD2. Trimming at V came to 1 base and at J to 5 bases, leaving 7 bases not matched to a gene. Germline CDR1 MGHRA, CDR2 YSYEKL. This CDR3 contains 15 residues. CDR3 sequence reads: CASSQVAGVRETQYF. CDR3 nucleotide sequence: TGCGCCAGCAGCCAAGTTGCGGGGGTAAGGGAGACCCAGTACTTC.

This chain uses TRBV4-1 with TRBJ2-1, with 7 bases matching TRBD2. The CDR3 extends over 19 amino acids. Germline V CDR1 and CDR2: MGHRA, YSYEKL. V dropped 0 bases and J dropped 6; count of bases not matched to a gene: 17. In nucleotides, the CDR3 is TGCGCCAGCAGCCAAGATAGTGGGCGGGAGTTGGTGAGGGCCAATGAGCAGTTCTTC. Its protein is CASSQDSGRELVRANEQFF.

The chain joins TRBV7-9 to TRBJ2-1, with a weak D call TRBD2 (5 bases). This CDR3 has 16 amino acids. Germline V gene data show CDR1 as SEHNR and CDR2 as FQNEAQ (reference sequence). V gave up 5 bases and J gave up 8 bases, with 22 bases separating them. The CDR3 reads CASSPLYSGSWDEQFF. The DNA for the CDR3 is TGTGCCAGCAGCCCTCTTTACAGTGGGAGTTGGGATGAGCAGTTCTTC.

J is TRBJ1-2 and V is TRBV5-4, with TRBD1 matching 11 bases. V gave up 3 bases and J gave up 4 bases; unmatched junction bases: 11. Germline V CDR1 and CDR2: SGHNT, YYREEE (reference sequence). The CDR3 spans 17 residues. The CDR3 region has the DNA TGTGCCAGCAGCTCCGGACAGGGGGCGCTTTGGGCCTATGGCTACACCTTC. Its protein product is CASSSGQGALWAYGYTF.

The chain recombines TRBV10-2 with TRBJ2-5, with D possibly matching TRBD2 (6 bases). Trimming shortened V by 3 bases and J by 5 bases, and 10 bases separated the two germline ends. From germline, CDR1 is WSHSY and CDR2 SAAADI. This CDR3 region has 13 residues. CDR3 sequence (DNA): TGCGCCAGCAGTGATGGGAGGTGGGAGACCCAGTACTTC. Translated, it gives CASSDGRWETQYF.

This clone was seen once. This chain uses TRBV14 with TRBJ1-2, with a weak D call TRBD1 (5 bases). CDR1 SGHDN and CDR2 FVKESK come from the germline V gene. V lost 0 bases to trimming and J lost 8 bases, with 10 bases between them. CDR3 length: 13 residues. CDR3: CASSQDRVGGYTF. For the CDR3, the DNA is TGTGCCAGCAGCCAAGACAGGGTTGGCGGCTACACCTTC. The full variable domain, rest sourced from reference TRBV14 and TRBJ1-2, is EAGVTQFPSHSVIEKGQTVTLRCDPISGHDNLYWYRRVMGKEIKFLLHFVKESKQDESGMPNNRFLAERTGGTYSTLKVQPAELEDSGVYFCASSQDRVGGYTFGSGTRLTVV.

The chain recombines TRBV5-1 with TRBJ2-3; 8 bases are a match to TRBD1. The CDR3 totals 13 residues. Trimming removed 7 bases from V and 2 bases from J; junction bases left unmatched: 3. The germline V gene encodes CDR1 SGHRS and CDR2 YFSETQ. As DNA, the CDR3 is TGCGCCAGCTCGGACAGGGTCACAGATACGCAGTATTTT. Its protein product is CASSDRVTDTQYF.

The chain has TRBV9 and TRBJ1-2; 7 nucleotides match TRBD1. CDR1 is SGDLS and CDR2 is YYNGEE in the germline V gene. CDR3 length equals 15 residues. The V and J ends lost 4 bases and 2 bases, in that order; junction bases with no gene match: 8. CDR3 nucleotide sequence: TGTGCCAGCAGCACAAGACAGGGAGGCAACTATGGCTACACCTTC. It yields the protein CASSTRQGGNYGYTF.

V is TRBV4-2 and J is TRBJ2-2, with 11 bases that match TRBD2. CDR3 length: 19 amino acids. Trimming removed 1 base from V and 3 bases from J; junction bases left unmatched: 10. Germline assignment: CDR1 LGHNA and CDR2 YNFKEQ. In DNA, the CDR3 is TGTGCCAGCAGCCAAGTAGGACTGTCGACTAGCGGGGACACCGGGGAGCTGTTTTTT. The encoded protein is CASSQVGLSTSGDTGELFF.

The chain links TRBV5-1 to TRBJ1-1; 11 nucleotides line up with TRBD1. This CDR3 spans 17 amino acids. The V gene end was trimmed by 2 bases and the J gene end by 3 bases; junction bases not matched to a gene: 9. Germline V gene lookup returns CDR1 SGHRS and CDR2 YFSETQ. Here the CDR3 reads CASSFGDRGLWDTEAFF. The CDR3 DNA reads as TGCGCCAGCAGCTTTGGGGACAGGGGGTTGTGGGACACTGAAGCTTTCTTT.

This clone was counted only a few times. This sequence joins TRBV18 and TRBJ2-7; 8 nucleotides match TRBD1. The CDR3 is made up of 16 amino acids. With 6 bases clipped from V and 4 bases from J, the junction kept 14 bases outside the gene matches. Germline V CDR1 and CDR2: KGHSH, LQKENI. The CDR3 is CASSRNARTGTYEQYF. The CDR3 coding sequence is TGTGCCAGCTCTCGTAACGCCCGGACAGGGACGTACGAGCAGTACTTC.